The 12 T cell receptor beta chains given below trace back to one sample, sequenced in a study of shared clonotypes between healthy human individuals. Measured with immunoSEQ multiplex PCR; TCRdb has only the in-frame clones, and not every one. Of 2.3 million or so clones listed, 90% to 95% are singletons. Sequenced input: naive CD4+ T cells from PBMCs. As to subset: CD45RA+ positively selected. These receptors all come from a man younger than 35 in good health. Some clones in this sample may be carry-over from other donors' samples.

The chain is built from TRBV2 and TRBJ2-5; D possibly corresponds to TRBD2 (6 bases). The germline gives CDR1 SNHLY, CDR2 FYNNEI. With 4 bases removed from V and 5 bases from J, the gap between germline ends came to 11 bases. The length of the CDR3 is 13 residues. The chain's CDR3 is CASSGTSRETQYF. The CDR3, as DNA: TGTGCCAGCAGTGGAACTAGCCGGGAGACCCAGTACTTC.

The rearrangement joins TRBV28 to TRBJ2-7; possibly TRBD1 for D (6 bases). Trimming cost V 4 bases and J 5 bases, with 9 bases left between them. Germline CDR1 and CDR2: MDHEN and SYDVKM. The CDR3 is 12 residues long. CDR3 sequence reads: CASSSQGHEQYF. CDR3 nucleotides: TGTGCCAGCAGTTCACAGGGACACGAGCAGTACTTC.

This clone was detected a few times. The J gene is TRBJ1-1, the V gene TRBV18, with 7 nucleotides matching TRBD1. V dropped 4 bases and J dropped 5; count of bases not matched to a gene: 7. Germline CDR1 reads KGHSH; CDR2 reads LQKENI. The CDR3 runs 14 residues. The CDR3 region is CASSLQHRGTEAFF. CDR3 nucleotide sequence: TGTGCCAGCTCACTACAGCACAGGGGTACTGAAGCTTTCTTT. The whole variable domain, remainder taken from reference TRBV18 and TRBJ1-1, is NAGVMQNPRHLVRRRGQEARLRCSPMKGHSHVYWYRQLPEEGLKFMVYLQKENIIDESGMPKERFSAEFPKEGPSILRIQQVVRGDSAAYFCASSLQHRGTEAFFGQGTRLTVV.

This clone was counted a single time. The genes are TRBV28 and TRBJ1-1; a possible D gene is TRBD1 (6 bases). From germline, CDR1 is MDHEN and CDR2 SYDVKM. Trimming removed 6 bases at V and 6 bases at J, with 17 bases between. The CDR3 length is 14 residues. Here the CDR3 DNA reads TGTGCCAGCAGGGAACAGGGAAGAGCAGCTGAAGCTTTCTTT. This translates into CASREQGRAAEAFF.

As concerns this clone: In the same sample, other DNA sequences code for this CDR3. The J gene is TRBJ1-5, the V gene TRBV18, with a tentative D call TRBD1 (5 bases). Germline assignment: CDR1 KGHSH and CDR2 LQKENI. The CDR3 has 14 residues. The V end was cut by 6 bases, the J end by 0 bases, with 9 bases between. The CDR3 spells CASSPTDSNQPQHF. DNA for the CDR3: TGTGCCAGCTCCCCGACAGATAGCAATCAGCCCCAGCATTTT.

The chain couples TRBV7-3 to TRBJ2-1; D possibly corresponds to TRBD2 (5 bases). The germline gives CDR1 SGHTA, CDR2 FQGTGA. Trimming removed 5 bases from V and 4 bases from J, with 15 bases in between. The CDR3 is 15 residues long. As DNA, the CDR3 is TGTGCCAGCAGCGGAAGGCCTAGCATTTACAATGAGCAGTTCTTC. It is translated as CASSGRPSIYNEQFF.

This chain connects TRBV7-2 to TRBJ2-7; no firm D call. Germline loops: CDR1 SGHTA, CDR2 FQGNSA. The CDR3 sequence is 15 residues long. V lost 5 bases and J lost 5, with 19 bases in between. The CDR3 is CASSRVEWSPHEQYF. In DNA form, the CDR3 reads TGTGCCAGCAGCCGAGTCGAATGGTCCCCCCACGAGCAGTACTTC.

Comment on this clone: This sequence may be a read error, since a much larger clone differs from it by one base. V is TRBV5-1 and J is TRBJ2-5; D unresolved. With the DNA end fitting TRBJ2-7 better, the J assignment may be wrong. Looked up from germline, CDR1 is SGHRS and CDR2 is YFSETQ. The CDR3 is 11 residues long. The CDR3 protein is CASSSYYEQYF. The CDR3 region has the DNA TGCGCCAGCAGCTCCTACTACGAGCAGTACTTC.

This clone is a singleton in its sample. The V and J genes are TRBV7-9 and TRBJ2-7; D gene unclear. Trimming pared 2 bases from V and 5 bases from J, leaving 16 bases between. CDR1 is SEHNR and CDR2 is FQNEAQ in the germline V gene (reference sequence). This CDR3 has 15 amino acids. In DNA form, the CDR3 reads TGTGCCAGCAGCTTAATCGGCGCCTCCGGAAACGAGCAGTACTTC. Translating gives CASSLIGASGNEQYF.

The chain is built from TRBV30 and TRBJ1-2; D remains ambiguous. V gave up 8 bases and J gave up 7 bases, with 14 bases separating them. Germline CDR1 reads GTSNPN; CDR2 reads SVGIG (reference sequence). The CDR3 length is 11 residues. Here the CDR3 reads CASWEEAGYTF. In DNA, the CDR3 is TGTGCCAGTTGGGAGGAGGCTGGCTACACCTTC.

This chain connects TRBV7-9 to TRBJ2-7; D is perhaps TRBD1 or TRBD2 (5 bases each). The germline V gene encodes CDR1 SEHNR and CDR2 FQNEAQ (reference sequence). The CDR3 runs 14 residues. Trimming took 4 bases from V and 5 from J, leaving 15 bases between them. CDR3 sequence: CASSSQGRRNEQYF. CDR3 DNA: TGTGCCAGCAGCTCCCAGGGCAGGAGGAACGAGCAGTACTTC.

The chain uses TRBV7-3 and TRBJ2-5; the match to TRBD1 covers 7 bases. The J segment lost 10 bases and the V segment lost 2 bases, leaving 4 bases of the junction unmatched. This CDR3 region has 12 residues. The germline V gene encodes CDR1 SGHTA and CDR2 FQGTGA. Here the CDR3 DNA reads TGTGCCAGCAGCTTAGAGGGGGCCCACCAGTACTTC. Translation gives CASSLEGAHQYF.